Listed below are T cell receptor beta chains from one sample, sequenced in a study of vaccination and CD4 T cells after COVID-19. One entry per CDR3 protein results from TCRdb running MiXCR on the PCR reads. The repertoire has about 9,800 distinct CDR3 sequences, 51% of them found once; the top ten carry about 40%. No antigen is known for these receptors. Sequenced: CD4+ T cells from blood, cultured in vitro. The origin of the receptors is a human donor who had recovered from COVID-19. Both conserved end residues are part of each CDR3. Fields, in order: CDR3 length, clone size, V gene, J gene, D gene, CDR3 protein, CDR3 DNA. D genes are given only for firm matches. Clone size is not always given. Where it is, it says once, few, many or a class for expanded clones.

15	NA	TRBV11-3	TRBJ2-3	TRBD1	CASSFQGAWTDTQYF	TGTGCCAGCAGCTTCCAGGGGGCCTGGACAGATACGCAGTATTTT
14	NA	TRBV2	TRBJ2-2	NA	CASTGAPHTGELFF	TGTGCCAGCACGGGGGCGCCCCACACCGGGGAGCTGTTTTTT
16	NA	TRBV30	TRBJ2-3	NA	CAWSSRTAGGTDTQYF	TGTGCCTGGAGTTCCCGGACCGCTGGGGGCACAGATACGCAGTATTTT
16	few	TRBV7-9	TRBJ1-1	TRBD1	CASSPPTGGMNTEAFF	TGTGCCAGCAGCCCCCCGACAGGGGGCATGAACACTGAAGCTTTCTTT
13	few	TRBV2	TRBJ2-3	NA	CASSLGRPDTQYF	TGTGCCAGCAGCCTCGGACGGCCAGATACGCAGTATTTT
15	few	TRBV20-1	TRBJ2-3	TRBD2	CSAHPTSGGADTQYF	TGCAGTGCCCACCCGACTAGCGGGGGGGCAGATACGCAGTATTTT
14	NA	TRBV5-4	TRBJ2-2	NA	CAGQGGSNTGELFF	TGTGCCGGGCAGGGCGGCTCAAACACCGGGGAGCTGTTTTTT
10	NA	TRBV2	TRBJ2-5	NA	CASSQETQYF	TGTGCCAGCAGTCAAGAGACCCAGTACTTC
15	NA	TRBV30	TRBJ2-7	TRBD2	CAWRALSGGSYEQYF	TGTGCCTGGAGAGCTTTGTCGGGGGGTTCCTACGAGCAGTACTTC
15	NA	TRBV5-1	TRBJ2-7	NA	CASSLGQGQYNEQYF	TGCGCCAGCAGCTTGGGTCAGGGCCAGTATAACGAGCAGTACTTC
14	medium-sized	TRBV12-3/TRBV12-4	TRBJ1-5	NA	CASRSHGDGQPQHF	TGTGCCAGCCGTTCCCACGGGGACGGTCAGCCCCAGCATTTT
16	medium-sized	TRBV9	TRBJ2-2	NA	CASSPRGPSGTGELFF	TGTGCCAGCAGCCCCAGGGGTCCTAGCGGCACCGGGGAGCTGTTTTTT
15	NA	TRBV2	TRBJ2-7	TRBD1	CASVPGQGNFYEQYF	TGTGCCAGCGTCCCGGGACAGGGTAATTTTTACGAGCAGTACTTC
14	NA	TRBV20-1	TRBJ2-3	NA	CSARSLTRMDTQYF	TGCAGTGCTAGATCCTTGACTAGAATGGATACGCAGTATTTT
13	NA	TRBV2	TRBJ1-5	NA	CASTERGNQPQHF	TGTGCCAGCACCGAGAGGGGCAATCAGCCCCAGCATTTT
12	few	TRBV10-3	TRBJ1-1	NA	CATGTAAPEAFF	TGTGCCACCGGGACTGCAGCTCCTGAAGCTTTCTTT
15	NA	TRBV7-9	TRBJ2-1	NA	CASSPSRRYGNEQFF	TGTGCCAGCAGCCCCTCCCGTAGGTACGGCAATGAGCAGTTCTTC
15	once	TRBV2	TRBJ1-6	NA	CASRLQTGKRSPLHF	TGTGCCAGCAGGCTCCAAACAGGGAAGCGTTCACCCCTCCACTTT
16	NA	TRBV4-2	TRBJ1-6	TRBD1	CASSRETGGFDSPLHF	TGTGCCAGCAGCCGAGAGACAGGGGGCTTCGACTCACCCCTCCACTTT
17	once	TRBV19	TRBJ1-3	NA	CASRKVRGPAGGNTIYF	TGTGCCAGTAGGAAAGTGAGGGGACCGGCGGGAGGAAACACCATATATTTT
13	NA	TRBV19	TRBJ1-5	NA	CASSISKNQPQHF	TGTGCCAGTAGTATTTCGAAAAATCAGCCCCAGCATTTT
15	few	TRBV6-4	TRBJ2-1	TRBD1	CASSEGTGGYNEQFF	TGTGCCAGCAGTGAAGGGACAGGGGGCTACAATGAGCAGTTCTTC
17	NA	TRBV24-1	TRBJ2-7	TRBD1	CATLLPGRQGATYEQYF	TGTGCCACGCTACTTCCCGGCCGACAGGGGGCAACCTACGAGCAGTACTTC
15	few	TRBV6-2/TRBV6-3	TRBJ1-2	NA	CASSYSGRIRGGYTF	TGTGCCAGCAGTTACTCGGGACGGATTAGAGGGGGCTACACCTTC
15	NA	TRBV30	TRBJ1-6	NA	CAWSSGGSYNSPLHF	TGTGCCTGGAGTTCGGGGGGCTCCTATAATTCACCCCTCCACTTT
15	NA	TRBV5-1	TRBJ2-1	NA	CASSLSGETYNEQFF	TGCGCCAGCAGCTTGTCGGGGGAAACCTACAATGAGCAGTTCTTC
14	NA	TRBV20-1	TRBJ2-5	TRBD2	CSARIPAGGETQYF	TGCAGTGCTAGAATCCCGGCCGGGGGGGAGACCCAGTACTTC
17	NA	TRBV5-1	TRBJ2-5	TRBD2	CASSLGQLAGGQETQYF	TGCGCCAGCAGCTTGGGTCAACTAGCGGGGGGACAAGAGACCCAGTACTTC
16	few	TRBV7-2	TRBJ2-3	NA	CASSLLVRVSTDTQYF	TGTGCCAGCAGCTTATTGGTCCGGGTTAGCACAGATACGCAGTATTTT
15	NA	TRBV5-1	TRBJ1-1	NA	CASAERTSMNSEAFF	TGCGCCAGCGCTGAAAGGACATCTATGAACTCTGAAGCTTTCTTT
15	NA	TRBV15	TRBJ2-3	NA	CATSSMAGSTDTQYF	TGTGCCACCAGCAGTATGGCGGGTAGCACAGATACGCAGTATTTT
14	NA	TRBV5-4	TRBJ1-2	TRBD1	CASSLGQGRYGYTF	TGTGCCAGCAGCCTCGGACAGGGCAGGTATGGCTACACCTTC
16	few	TRBV19	TRBJ1-2	NA	CASSPLFGGGNYGYTF	TGTGCCAGTAGTCCCCTGTTTGGGGGGGGTAACTATGGCTACACCTTC
14	NA	TRBV11-2	TRBJ1-1	TRBD1	CASSWGTVNTEAFF	TGTGCCAGCAGCTGGGGGACAGTTAACACTGAAGCTTTCTTT
14	few	TRBV4-1	TRBJ1-2	TRBD1	CASSRPTGVRGYTF	TGCGCCAGCAGCCGACCAACAGGGGTTAGAGGCTACACCTTC
13	few	TRBV20-1	TRBJ1-2	TRBD1	CSAGQGISYGYTF	TGCAGTGCTGGACAGGGGATTTCCTATGGCTACACCTTC
14	few	TRBV6-2/TRBV6-3	TRBJ2-7	TRBD1	CASSYEGPGGEQYF	TGTGCCAGCAGTTACGAGGGGCCAGGGGGCGAGCAGTACTTC
16	NA	TRBV5-1	TRBJ1-1	TRBD1	CGSSLVTGSGNTEAFF	TGCGGCAGCAGCTTGGTGACAGGGTCAGGGAACACTGAAGCTTTCTTT
14	few	TRBV15	TRBJ2-5	TRBD2	CATSDGGGRETQYF	TGTGCCACCAGCGACGGGGGGGGCAGAGAGACCCAGTACTTC
13	few	TRBV20-1	TRBJ1-2	NA	CSAPTPGSSGYTF	TGCAGTGCGCCAACTCCAGGGAGTAGCGGCTACACCTTC
14	few	TRBV7-9	TRBJ2-2	NA	CASSFRGNTGELFF	TGTGCCAGCAGCTTTAGGGGAAACACCGGGGAGCTGTTTTTT
13	few	TRBV10-1	TRBJ1-4	NA	CASSEGGRGKLFF	TGCGCCAGCAGTGAGGGGGGACGGGGAAAACTGTTTTTT
16	once	TRBV6-5	TRBJ2-7	NA	CASSYYNSIKPYEQYF	TGTGCCAGCAGTTACTATAATTCCATCAAGCCCTACGAGCAGTACTTC
13	NA	TRBV6-1	TRBJ1-2	TRBD1	CASRIGQDGSYTF	TGTGCCAGCAGGATCGGACAGGATGGGAGCTACACCTTC